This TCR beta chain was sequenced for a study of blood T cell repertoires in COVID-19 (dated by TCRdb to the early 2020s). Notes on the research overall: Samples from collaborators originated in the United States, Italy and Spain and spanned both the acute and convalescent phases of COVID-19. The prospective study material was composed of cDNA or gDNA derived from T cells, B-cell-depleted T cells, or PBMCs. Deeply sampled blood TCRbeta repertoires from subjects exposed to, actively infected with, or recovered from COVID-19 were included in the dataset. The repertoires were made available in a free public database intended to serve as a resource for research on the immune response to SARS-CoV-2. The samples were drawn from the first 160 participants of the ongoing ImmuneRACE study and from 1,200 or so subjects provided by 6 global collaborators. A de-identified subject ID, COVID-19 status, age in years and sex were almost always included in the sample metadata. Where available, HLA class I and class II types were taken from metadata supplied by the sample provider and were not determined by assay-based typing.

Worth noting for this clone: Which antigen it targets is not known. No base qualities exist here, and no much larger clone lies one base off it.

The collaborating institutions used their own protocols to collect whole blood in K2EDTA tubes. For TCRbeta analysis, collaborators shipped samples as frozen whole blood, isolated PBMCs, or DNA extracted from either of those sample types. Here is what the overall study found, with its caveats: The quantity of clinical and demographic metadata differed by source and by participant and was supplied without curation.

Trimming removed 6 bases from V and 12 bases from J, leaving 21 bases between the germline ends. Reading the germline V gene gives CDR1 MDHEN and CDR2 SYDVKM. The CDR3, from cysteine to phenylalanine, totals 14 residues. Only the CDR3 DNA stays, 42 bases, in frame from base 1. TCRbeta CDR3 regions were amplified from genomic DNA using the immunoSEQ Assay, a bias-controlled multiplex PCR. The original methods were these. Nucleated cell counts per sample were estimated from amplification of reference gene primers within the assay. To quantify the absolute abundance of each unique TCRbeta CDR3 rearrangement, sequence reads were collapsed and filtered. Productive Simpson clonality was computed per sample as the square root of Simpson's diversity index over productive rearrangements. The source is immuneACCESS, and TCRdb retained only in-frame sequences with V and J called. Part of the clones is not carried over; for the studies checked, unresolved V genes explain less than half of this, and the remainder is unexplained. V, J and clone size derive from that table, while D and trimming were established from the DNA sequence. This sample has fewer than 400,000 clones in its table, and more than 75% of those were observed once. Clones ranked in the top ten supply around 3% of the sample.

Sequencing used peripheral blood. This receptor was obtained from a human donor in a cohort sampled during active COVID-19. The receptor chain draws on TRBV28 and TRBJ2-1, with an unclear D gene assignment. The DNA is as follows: TGTGCCAGCAGGTTGTCCCCTGGCCCTGTTGGGCAGTTCTTC. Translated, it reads CASRLSPGPVGQFF.